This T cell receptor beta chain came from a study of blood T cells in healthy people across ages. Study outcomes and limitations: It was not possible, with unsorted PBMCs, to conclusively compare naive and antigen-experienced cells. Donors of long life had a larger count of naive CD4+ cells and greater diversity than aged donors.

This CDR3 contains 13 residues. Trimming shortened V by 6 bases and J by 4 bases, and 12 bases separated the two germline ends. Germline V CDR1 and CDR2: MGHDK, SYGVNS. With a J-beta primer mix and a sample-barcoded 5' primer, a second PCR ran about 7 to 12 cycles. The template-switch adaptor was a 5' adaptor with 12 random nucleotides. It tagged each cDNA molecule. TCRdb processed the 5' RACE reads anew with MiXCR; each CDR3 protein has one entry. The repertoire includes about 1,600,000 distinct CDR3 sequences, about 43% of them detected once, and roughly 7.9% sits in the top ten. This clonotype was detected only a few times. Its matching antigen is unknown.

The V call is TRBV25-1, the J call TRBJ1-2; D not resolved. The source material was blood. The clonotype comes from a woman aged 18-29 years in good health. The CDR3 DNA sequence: TGTGCCAGCAGCTCAGTTTGGGGCTATGGCTACACCTTC. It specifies CASSSVWGYGYTF.